These T cell receptor beta chains were read from a single sample in a study of cytomegalovirus exposure and HLA in healthy donors. Some clones are missing from TCRdb's copy, which holds only in-frame ones; the method was immunoSEQ multiplex PCR. The data hold about 210,000 clones, with approximately 80% observed a single time. The material sequenced was PBMCs. These receptors were taken from a woman in her 30s in good health and CMV-seropositive. Both conserved end residues are part of each CDR3. The D gene is left open where the match is weak. Not all rows give a size; the values are once, few, many and, for expanded clones, a class.

15 TRBJ1-2 TRBV6-5 . TRBD1 TGTGCCAGCATTCCAATGACAGGGACGGGCTATGGCTACACCTTC CASIPMTGTGYGYTF
15 TRBJ2-2 TRBV7-9 . . TGTGCCAGCAGCCCGATGAGTGTGAACACCGGGGAGCTGTTTTTT CASSPMSVNTGELFF
14 TRBJ2-7 TRBV11-2 . . TGTGCCAGCAGCTTAGGGCAGGGAGGCTACGAGCAGTACTTC CASSLGQGGYEQYF
15 TRBJ2-1 TRBV21-1 . . TGTGCCAGCAGCCCCCGGGACAGGGTTCTCAATGAGCAGTTCTTC CASSPRDRVLNEQFF
18 TRBJ2-2 TRBV19 . TRBD2 TGTGCCAGTAGTACCTACTCTAGCGGGGGGGCGGTTACCGGGGAGCTGTTTTTT CASSTYSSGGAVTGELFF
19 TRBJ2-5 TRBV10-2 few TRBD2 TGCGCCAGCAGTGAGAAGCGGGCTAGCGGGCACGCTTACCAAGAGACCCAGTACTTC CASSEKRASGHAYQETQYF
16 TRBJ1-6 TRBV18 . TRBD1 TGTGCCAGCTCACCTAACGTTGGACAGGGGGCTTCACCCCTCCACTTT CASSPNVGQGASPLHF
15 TRBJ1-2 TRBV7-2 . TRBD1 TGTGCCAGCAGCTTAGACACAGGGGGCGGGTATGGCTACACCTTC CASSLDTGGGYGYTF
17 TRBJ2-2 TRBV11-2 . TRBD2 TGTGCCAGCAGCTCCCCAGGAGGACTAGCGGGGGGGAGGGAGCTGTTTTTT CASSSPGGLAGGRELFF
15 TRBJ2-7 TRBV19 . TRBD2 TGTGCCAGTAGTATGACTAGCGGGTCTTCCTACGAGCAGTACTTC CASSMTSGSSYEQYF
14 TRBJ1-5 TRBV4-2 few . TGTGCCAGCAGCCAAGGACAGGAGAATCAGCCCCAGCATTTT CASSQGQENQPQHF
14 TRBJ1-4 TRBV19 few . TGTGCCAGTAGTATCTCGCGAGGAAGTGAAAAACTGTTTTTT CASSISRGSEKLFF
13 TRBJ1-1 TRBV2 . . TGTGCCAGCAGTCAGACTATGAACACTGAAGCTTTCTTT CASSQTMNTEAFF
15 TRBJ1-5 TRBV6-5 . TRBD1 TGTGCCAGCAGTTATGAGGGGACAGGGGATCAGCCCCAGCATTTT CASSYEGTGDQPQHF
15 TRBJ1-2 TRBV7-9 . . TGTGCCAGCAGCTTAGTTGTCCCTACTAACTATGGCTACACCTTC CASSLVVPTNYGYTF
14 TRBJ2-7 TRBV9 . . TGTGCCAGCAGCGCAACTACAGGGAGCGGCGAGCAGTACTTC CASSATTGSGEQYF
13 TRBJ1-3 TRBV30 . TRBD1 TGTGCCTGGAGTGTAAAGGGGGCAGACACCATATATTTT CAWSVKGADTIYF
17 TRBJ2-3 TRBV5-1 . . TGCGCCAGCAGCTTGAATCCGGGGTCGGGGGTCACAGATACGCAGTATTTT CASSLNPGSGVTDTQYF
15 TRBJ2-1 TRBV7-8 . . TGTGCCAGCAGCTTAGAGGGCGGGCTGTACAATGAGCAGTTCTTC CASSLEGGLYNEQFF
15 TRBJ2-3 TRBV7-9 few TRBD2 TGTGCCAGCAGCTTAGAGGCGGGGGGCACAGATACGCAGTATTTT CASSLEAGGTDTQYF
15 TRBJ1-6 TRBV6-1 . . TGTGCCAGCACCCCCTGGGGGGACGGAGGATTCCCCCTCCACTTT CASTPWGDGGFPLHF
15 TRBJ2-7 TRBV7-2 . TRBD2 TGTGCCAGCAGCAAAGGACTAGCGAGTTCCTACGAGCAGTACTTC CASSKGLASSYEQYF
14 TRBJ2-3 TRBV19 few TRBD1 TGTGCCAGTAGTTACAGGGGGGCTACAGATACGCAGTATTTT CASSYRGATDTQYF
15 TRBJ2-7 TRBV5-1 . TRBD2 TGCGCCAGCAGCAGGGGGACTAGCGGGATCTACGAGCAGTACTTC CASSRGTSGIYEQYF
16 TRBJ1-5 TRBV12-5 . TRBD1 TGTGCTAGTGGCCCCGACAGGGGGGGTCCGAATCAGCCCCAGCATTTT CASGPDRGGPNQPQHF
13 TRBJ2-5 TRBV30 . . TGTGCCTGCAGCAGGGCTATTCAAGAGACCCAGTACTTC CACSRAIQETQYF
13 TRBJ1-1 TRBV30 . . TGTGCCTGGAGTGCGACAGGGAACACTGAAGCTTTCTTT CAWSATGNTEAFF
14 TRBJ1-3 TRBV30 few . TGTGCCTGGAACAGGGCGAGCTCTGGAAACACCATATATTTT CAWNRASSGNTIYF
16 TRBJ2-1 TRBV4-3 once TRBD1 TGCGCCAGCAGCCAAGATTGGGACAGCCACTACAATGAGCAGTTCTTC CASSQDWDSHYNEQFF
15 TRBJ2-3 TRBV5-1 . TRBD1 TGCGCCAGCAGCTCTAAGACAGGGTCGACAGATACGCAGTATTTT CASSSKTGSTDTQYF
13 TRBJ2-5 TRBV5-1 . . TGCGCCAGCAGCTCACCTAGGGGAGAGACCCAGTACTTC CASSSPRGETQYF
15 TRBJ2-7 TRBV11-2 . TRBD2 TGTGCCAGCAGCTCTGGGACTAGCGGGTCCCACGAGCAGTACTTC CASSSGTSGSHEQYF
18 TRBJ2-3 TRBV4-2 . TRBD2 TGTGCCAGCAGCCAAGTGTCTAGCGGGGGGCCAAGCACAGATACGCAGTATTTT CASSQVSSGGPSTDTQYF
16 TRBJ2-2 TRBV7-5 . . TGTGCCAGAAGCCTGCGGACAGGGGACAACACCGGGGAGCTGTTTTTT CARSLRTGDNTGELFF
16 TRBJ2-2 TRBV7-9 . TRBD1 TGTGCCAGCAGCTTCGGGACAGGGGACATCACCGGGGAGCTGTTTTTT CASSFGTGDITGELFF
12 TRBJ2-7 TRBV9 . . TGTGCCAGCAGCTTTGGAGGGGACGAGCAGTACTTC CASSFGGDEQYF
17 TRBJ1-4 TRBV19 . TRBD1 TGTGCCAGTAGTCACAGATCCGGGACAGGAGGGGCCGGGGAACTGTTTTTT CASSHRSGTGGAGELFF
15 TRBJ1-1 TRBV4-3 . TRBD1 TGCGCCAGCAGCCGCCGACAGGGTTTGAACACTGAAGCTTTCTTT CASSRRQGLNTEAFF
15 TRBJ2-2 TRBV2 . TRBD1 TGTGCCAGCCTGTACCGGGACAGAGATGCCGGGGAGCTGTTTTTT CASLYRDRDAGELFF
14 TRBJ2-3 TRBV19 . . TGTGCCAGTAGTATCAGAGGGCCGGCAGATACGCAGTATTTT CASSIRGPADTQYF
16 TRBJ1-5 TRBV15 . TRBD1 TGTGCCACCAGCAGTGGGGACAGGGGGCGCCTTCAGCCCCAGCATTTT CATSSGDRGRLQPQHF
16 TRBJ1-1 TRBV4-1 . TRBD1 TGCGCCAGCAGCCAAGTTTACAGGACAGGAGACACTGAAGCTTTCTTT CASSQVYRTGDTEAFF
15 TRBJ2-1 TRBV4-1 . TRBD2 TGCGCCAGCAGCCCTACGGGAGGAGGCTACAATGAGCAGTTCTTC CASSPTGGGYNEQFF
17 TRBJ1-3 TRBV7-9 . . TGTGCCAGCAGCTTAGCTAGCCCACTACCCCCCGGAAACACCATATATTTT CASSLASPLPPGNTIYF
15 TRBJ2-7 TRBV7-9 . . TGTTCCAGCAGCTTTGGAGGGGAACGGACCTACGAGCAGTACTTC CSSSFGGERTYEQYF
15 TRBJ2-1 TRBV7-3 few TRBD2 TGTGCCAGCAGCCCCGGGACTAGCGGGTCTAATGAGCAGTTCTTC CASSPGTSGSNEQFF
18 TRBJ1-2 TRBV7-9 . . TGTTCCAGCAGCTTAGGAGAGACAGGCTTGGAAGCTAACTATGGCTACACCTTC CSSSLGETGLEANYGYTF
13 TRBJ2-1 TRBV2 . . TGTGCCAGCAGTGAAAGGGGTATATATGAGCAGTTCTTC CASSERGIYEQFF
13 TRBJ1-3 TRBV9 . . TGTGCCAGCAGCCCTAGTGGGGGGAACACCATATATTTT CASSPSGGNTIYF
15 TRBJ2-7 TRBV4-2 few TRBD2 TGTGCCAGCAGCCAACCTAGCGGGAGTGGCGGCGAGCAGTACTTC CASSQPSGSGGEQYF